This TCR beta chain was sequenced for a study of blood T cell repertoires in COVID-19. Looking at the study overall: Sources were T cells, B-cell-depleted T cells, or PBMCs; the material itself was cDNA or gDNA.

Libraries were prepared by immunoSEQ multiplex PCR; TCRdb keeps only in-frame clonotypes and omits some of them. The profile shows around 700,000 clones, about nine tenths of them singletons. The CDR3 is 11 residues long. V lost 3 bases and J lost 9, with 6 bases in between. The rearrangement joins TRBV12-3 or TRBV12-4 to TRBJ1-5; D call uncertain. The material sequenced was peripheral blood. This TCR was recovered from a woman aged 18-29 years with acute or convalescent COVID-19. The DNA for the CDR3 is TGTGCCAGCAGTTTCGAGGGGCCCCAGCATTTT. Translating it yields CASSFEGPQHF.